A selection of T cell receptor beta chains follows, all from one sample in a study of post-analysis software for immune sequencing data. TCRdb independently ran MiXCR on the PCR reads; one entry per CDR3 protein. The sample holds fewer than 550,000 distinct CDR3 sequences; around a third are singletons and the top ten take around 6%. Sample: blood. The receptors originated from a girl aged 2-17 years with multiple sclerosis. Each CDR3 is given with its conserved first and last residue. Fields, in order: D gene, J gene, V gene, clone size, CDR3 protein, CDR3 DNA. A D gene is named only where the DNA matches it firmly. Where a row states a size, it is once, few, many or the class of an expanded clone; other rows omit it.

>.|TRBJ2-5|TRBV6-6|few
CASSPDPYGETQYF
TGTGCCAGCAGTCCAGACCCTTATGGAGAGACCCAGTACTTC
>TRBD2|TRBJ2-1|TRBV12-3/TRBV12-4|few
CASSFWAAGGYNEQFF
TGTGCCAGCAGTTTTTGGGCAGCGGGGGGTTACAATGAGCAGTTCTTC
>.|TRBJ1-6|TRBV12-3/TRBV12-4|.
CASSQGNSHSPLHF
TGTGCCAGCAGCCAAGGGAATTCGCATTCACCCCTCCACTTT
>.|TRBJ2-7|TRBV10-3|few
CAIGAGREQYF
TGTGCCATCGGCGCGGGGAGGGAGCAGTACTTC
>.|TRBJ2-5|TRBV15|few
CATSSNNGGPQETQYF
TGTGCCACCAGCAGCAACAACGGGGGACCCCAAGAGACCCAGTACTTC
>TRBD1|TRBJ1-4|TRBV13|.
CASSLEPGTGGEKLFF
TGTGCCAGCAGCTTAGAGCCCGGGACAGGGGGCGAAAAACTGTTTTTT
>TRBD1|TRBJ1-3|TRBV7-8|.
CASSLAQGIRGNTIYF
TGTGCCAGCAGCTTAGCACAGGGGATTCGGGGAAACACCATATATTTT
>.|TRBJ1-1|TRBV5-1|.
CASSLPGQPNTEAFF
TGCGCCAGCAGCTTACCGGGACAACCGAACACCGAAGCTTTCTTT
>.|TRBJ2-5|TRBV20-1|few
CSALAGQKTQYF
TGCAGTGCTCTCGCTGGACAGAAGACCCAGTACTTC
>TRBD2|TRBJ2-3|TRBV19|few
CASSMSGGLKDTQYF
TGTGCCAGTAGTATGAGCGGGGGGCTTAAAGATACGCAGTATTTT
>.|TRBJ2-5|TRBV20-1|.
CSALRAHQETQYF
TGCAGTGCTCTCCGGGCCCACCAAGAGACCCAGTACTTC
>.|TRBJ2-3|TRBV11-2|few
CASSLRGRGGDTQYF
TGTGCCAGCAGCTTAAGGGGCAGGGGAGGAGATACGCAGTATTTT
>.|TRBJ1-1|TRBV29-1|.
CSVELLMNTEAFF
TGCAGCGTTGAGTTACTAATGAACACTGAAGCTTTCTTT
>.|TRBJ2-1|TRBV20-1|many
CSASGASSYNEQFF
TGCAGTGCTAGTGGGGCGAGCTCCTACAATGAGCAGTTCTTC
>.|TRBJ2-1|TRBV20-1|few
CSALGVAGEQFF
TGCAGTGCGCTTGGGGTGGCTGGTGAGCAGTTCTTC
>.|TRBJ2-3|TRBV5-1|.
CASKRGPQSDTQYF
TGCGCCAGCAAACGGGGCCCCCAATCGGATACGCAGTATTTT
>TRBD1|TRBJ2-5|TRBV5-1|few
CASSLGGIGETQYF
TGCGCCAGCAGCCTAGGGGGCATCGGGGAGACCCAGTACTTC
>.|TRBJ1-6|TRBV20-1|.
CSVAQPNDSPLHF
TGCAGTGTAGCCCAACCCAATGACTCACCCCTCCACTTT
>.|TRBJ1-2|TRBV4-1|.
CASSQTGAYGYTF
TGCGCCAGCAGCCAAACCGGTGCCTATGGCTACACCTTC
>TRBD1|TRBJ1-2|TRBV28|.
CAGSYSGQGGYGYTF
TGTGCCGGCAGCTATTCCGGGCAGGGGGGCTATGGCTACACCTTC
>TRBD2|TRBJ2-3|TRBV9|.
CASSADASGGTDTQYF
TGTGCCAGCAGCGCCGATGCTAGCGGGGGCACAGATACGCAGTATTTT
>.|TRBJ1-1|TRBV6-1|few
CASSEMGQTEAFF
TGTGCCAGCAGTGAAATGGGGCAGACTGAAGCTTTCTTT
>TRBD1|TRBJ2-2|TRBV4-2|.
CASSQDQRQGATGELFF
TGTGCCAGCAGCCAAGATCAAAGGCAGGGGGCCACCGGGGAGCTGTTTTTT
>TRBD1|TRBJ1-6|TRBV11-2|once
CASSPTGWNSPLHF
TGTGCCAGCAGCCCGACAGGGTGGAATTCACCCCTCCACTTT
>.|TRBJ1-1|TRBV9|.
CASSVGTSLVAEAFF
TGTGCCAGCAGCGTCGGGACAAGTTTGGTAGCTGAAGCTTTCTTT
>.|TRBJ2-7|TRBV7-8|many
CASSLRGQSYEQYF
TGTGCCAGCAGCTTAAGAGGACAGTCCTACGAGCAGTACTTC
>.|TRBJ2-1|TRBV20-1|few
CSAKPLNEQFF
TGCAGTGCTAAACCCCTCAATGAGCAGTTCTTC
>TRBD2|TRBJ2-2|TRBV11-2|.
CASSLSRGGTGELFF
TGTGCCAGCAGCTTATCGCGGGGGGGCACCGGGGAGCTGTTTTTT
>.|TRBJ2-7|TRBV4-2|once
CASSPNKFDEQYF
TGTGCCAGCAGCCCAAACAAGTTCGACGAGCAGTACTTC
>.|TRBJ1-2|TRBV3-1|few
CASSHTQGFGYTF
TGTGCCAGCAGCCATACACAGGGATTTGGCTACACCTTC
>.|TRBJ1-2|TRBV5-1|.
CASSSTRGSYTF
TGCGCCAGCAGCTCGACCAGGGGTAGCTACACCTTC
>TRBD1|TRBJ1-1|TRBV3-1|.
CASSHKDRGRGAFF
TGTGCCAGCAGCCACAAGGACAGGGGGCGCGGAGCTTTCTTT
>.|TRBJ1-2|TRBV12-3/TRBV12-4|.
CASTVRTGGGYTF
TGTGCCAGCACCGTGAGGACGGGCGGTGGCTACACCTTC
>.|TRBJ2-7|TRBV7-9|.
CASSPFGVGGGLYEQYF
TGTGCCAGCAGCCCATTTGGCGTAGGGGGGGGGCTCTACGAGCAGTACTTC
>.|TRBJ1-1|TRBV29-1|.
CSVEDGDGTEAFF
TGCAGCGTTGAAGACGGGGACGGGACTGAAGCTTTCTTT
>TRBD1|TRBJ2-7|TRBV20-1|many
CSAEGRDRYYEQYF
TGCAGTGCTGAGGGACGGGACAGGTACTACGAGCAGTACTTC
>.|TRBJ1-2|TRBV4-1|few
CASSQEAALGYGYTF
TGCGCCAGCAGCCAAGAGGCAGCCCTCGGCTATGGCTACACCTTC
>.|TRBJ2-3|TRBV7-3|.
CASSPGLFPDTQYF
TGTGCCAGCAGTCCGGGACTTTTCCCAGATACGCAGTATTTT
>TRBD1|TRBJ1-5|TRBV28|few
CASSLQGKGNQPQHF
TGTGCCAGCTCATTACAGGGGAAAGGCAATCAGCCCCAGCATTTT
>.|TRBJ2-3|TRBV6-5|once
CASSYQGVTQHTQYF
TGTGCCAGCAGTTATCAAGGGGTTACCCAGCATACGCAGTATTTT
>.|TRBJ1-2|TRBV14|few
CASSPSAGVDYSYGYTF
TGTGCCAGCAGCCCCTCGGCAGGGGTGGATTATTCCTATGGCTACACCTTC
>.|TRBJ1-2|TRBV5-1|many
CASSLTAQDVYTF
TGCGCCAGCAGCCTGACGGCACAGGATGTCTACACCTTC
>TRBD1|TRBJ2-7|TRBV20-1|.
CSAHTGDEQYF
TGCAGTGCTCACACAGGGGACGAGCAGTACTTC
>TRBD1|TRBJ1-2|TRBV6-1|few
CASTYTRGQGLNINYGYTF
TGTGCCAGCACCTACACCCGGGGACAGGGACTGAACATCAACTATGGCTACACCTTC
>TRBD1|TRBJ2-5|TRBV6-1|.
CASETGETQYF
TGTGCCAGCGAGACAGGGGAGACCCAGTACTTC
>TRBD2|TRBJ2-5|TRBV12-3/TRBV12-4|few
CASSPRTSGIRETQYF
TGTGCCAGCAGTCCCAGGACTAGCGGGATTAGGGAGACCCAGTACTTC